This TCR beta chain derives from a study of T-cell reconstitution after alpha-beta-depleted transplantation in children. Whole-study results and caveats: T cells produced anew were the main source of T-cell counts and diversity one year after transplant. Surviving recipient T cells and intrathymic progenitors accounted for some patients' high TCRbeta diversity at day 60. After transplant, at about two months, alpha-beta T cells were reportedly derived from several hundred expanded graft clones.

Germline CDR1 and CDR2: MNHNS and SASEGT. V was shortened by 5 bases and J by 4 bases, with 9 bases between the two germline ends. CDR3 length: 13 amino acids. Turning to this clonotype: Its antigen is unknown.

A library of TCRbeta sequences, prepared with unique molecular identifiers, was generated. TCRdb reprocessed the PCR reads with MiXCR, giving one entry per CDR3 protein. The table lists a few hundred thousand distinct CDR3 sequences, over 10% of them singletons, with over 2% in the top ten. The receptor was isolated from a male patient aged 10 to 17 who had a stem cell transplant for acute myeloid leukemia, so the T cells may come from the graft donor. This sequence joins TRBV6-1 and TRBJ1-5; no clear D. Sequencing used PBMCs, mostly from graft donor cells, obtained 360 days after TCRalphabeta/CD19-depleted stem cell transplant. The CDR3 protein is CASSLSINQPQHF. CDR3 nucleotide sequence: TGTGCCAGCAGTCTGTCAATAAATCAGCCCCAGCATTTT.